The T cell receptor beta chain under discussion was sequenced for a study of cytomegalovirus exposure and HLA in healthy donors. Regarding the study as a whole: In a later analysis, V- and J-gene trimming of beta chains associated with a DCLRE1C missense variant, replicated independently. After further analysis at a later stage, around 17,000 TCR beta sequences were associated with HLA alleles at 0.05 false discovery rate.

In the PCR, 60 Vbeta and 13 Jbeta primers were used. The method was immunoSEQ multiplex PCR; TCRdb's version includes in-frame clones alone and lacks a portion of them. The sample has some 40,000 clones; more than 65% are singletons. Concerning this clone itself: Its antigen is not known. Other DNA sequences in the sample encode the same CDR3.

Germline CDR1 is SEHNR and CDR2 is FQNEAQ (reference sequence). The V and J ends lost 5 bases and 5 bases, in that order; junction bases with no gene match: 6. The CDR3 sequence is 15 residues long. The TCR was taken from a man aged 50 or older in good health and CMV-seronegative. The sequencing sample was made of PBMCs. The chain joins TRBV7-9 to TRBJ1-6; 7 nucleotides agree with TRBD1. The chain's CDR3 is CASSLQGVNNSPLHF. In DNA form, the CDR3 reads TGTGCCAGCAGCCTCCAGGGGGTTAATAATTCACCCCTCCACTTT.